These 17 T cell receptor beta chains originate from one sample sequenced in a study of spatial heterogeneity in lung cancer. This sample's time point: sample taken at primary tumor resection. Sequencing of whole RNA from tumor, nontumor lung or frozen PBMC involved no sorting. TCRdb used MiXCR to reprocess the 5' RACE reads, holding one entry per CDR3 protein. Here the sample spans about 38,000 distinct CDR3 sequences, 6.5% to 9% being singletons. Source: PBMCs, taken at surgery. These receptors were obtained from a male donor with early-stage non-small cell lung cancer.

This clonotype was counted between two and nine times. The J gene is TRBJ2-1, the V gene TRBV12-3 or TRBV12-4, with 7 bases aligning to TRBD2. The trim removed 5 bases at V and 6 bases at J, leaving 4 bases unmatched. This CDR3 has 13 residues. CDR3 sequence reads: CASSRGDGNEQFF. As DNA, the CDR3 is TGTGCCAGCAGTCGGGGGGACGGCAATGAGCAGTTCTTC.

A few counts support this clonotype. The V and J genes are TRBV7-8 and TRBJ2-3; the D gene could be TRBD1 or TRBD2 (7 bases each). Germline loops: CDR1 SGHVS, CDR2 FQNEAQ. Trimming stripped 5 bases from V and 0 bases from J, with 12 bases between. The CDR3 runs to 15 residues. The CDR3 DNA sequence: TGTGCCAGCAGCAACAGGGGAGGGAGCACAGATACGCAGTATTTT. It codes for CASSNRGGSTDTQYF.

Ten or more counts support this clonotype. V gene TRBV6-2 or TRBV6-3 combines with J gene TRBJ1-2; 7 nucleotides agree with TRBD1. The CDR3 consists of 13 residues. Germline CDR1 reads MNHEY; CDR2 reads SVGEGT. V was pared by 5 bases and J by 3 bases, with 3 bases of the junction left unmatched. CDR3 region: CASSADRDYGYTF. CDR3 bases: TGTGCCAGCAGTGCAGACAGGGACTATGGCTACACCTTC.

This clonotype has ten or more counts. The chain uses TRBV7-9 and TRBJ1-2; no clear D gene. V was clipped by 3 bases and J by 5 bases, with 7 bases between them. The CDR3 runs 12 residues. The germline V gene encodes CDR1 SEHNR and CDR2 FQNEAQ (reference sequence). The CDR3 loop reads CASSFEGYGYTF. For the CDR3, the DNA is TGTGCCAGCAGCTTTGAGGGTTATGGCTACACCTTC.

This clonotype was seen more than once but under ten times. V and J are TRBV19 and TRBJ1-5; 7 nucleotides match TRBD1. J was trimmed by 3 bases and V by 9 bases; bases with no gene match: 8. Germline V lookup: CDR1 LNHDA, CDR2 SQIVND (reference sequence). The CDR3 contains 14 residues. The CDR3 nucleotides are TGTGCCAGCTCCCCGACAGGGAACAATCAGCCCCAGCATTTT. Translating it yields CASSPTGNNQPQHF.

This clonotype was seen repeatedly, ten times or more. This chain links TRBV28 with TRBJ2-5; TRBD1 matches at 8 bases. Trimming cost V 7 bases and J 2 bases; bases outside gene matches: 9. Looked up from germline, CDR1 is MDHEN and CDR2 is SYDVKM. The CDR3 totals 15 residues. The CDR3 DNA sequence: TGTGCCAGCACCCCTTCGGACAGGGATCAAGAGACCCAGTACTTC. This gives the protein CASTPSDRDQETQYF.

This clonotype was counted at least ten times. The CDR3 DNA follows: TGTGCCAGTATCGGCAACCAAGGTGAAAAACTGTTTTTT. It specifies CASIGNQGEKLFF. The V gene is TRBV19, the J gene TRBJ1-4; D call uncertain. Germline loops: CDR1 LNHDA, CDR2 SQIVND (reference sequence). The germline V and J ends were trimmed by 7 bases and 7 bases, with 13 bases remaining between them. The CDR3 has 13 amino acids.

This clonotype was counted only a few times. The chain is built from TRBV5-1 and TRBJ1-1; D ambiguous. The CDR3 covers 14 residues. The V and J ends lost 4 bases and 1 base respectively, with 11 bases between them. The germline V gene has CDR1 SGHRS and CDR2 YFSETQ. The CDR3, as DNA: TGCGCCAGCAGCGGAGCATCGTCGAACACTGAAGCTTTCTTT. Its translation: CASSGASSNTEAFF.

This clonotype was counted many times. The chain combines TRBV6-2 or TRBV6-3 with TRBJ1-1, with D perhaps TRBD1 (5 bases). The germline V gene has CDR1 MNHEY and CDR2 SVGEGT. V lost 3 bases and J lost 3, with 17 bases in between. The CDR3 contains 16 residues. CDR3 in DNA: TGTGCCAGCAGTTATCCCCCGGGCAGGGTGGACACTGAAGCTTTCTTT. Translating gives CASSYPPGRVDTEAFF.

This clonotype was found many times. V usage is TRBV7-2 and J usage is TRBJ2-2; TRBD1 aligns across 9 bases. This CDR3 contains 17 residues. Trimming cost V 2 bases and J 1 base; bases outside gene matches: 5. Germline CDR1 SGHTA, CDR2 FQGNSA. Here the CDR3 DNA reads TGTGCCAGCAGCTTAATGGGGACAGGGCAGAACACCGGGGAGCTGTTTTTT. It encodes CASSLMGTGQNTGELFF. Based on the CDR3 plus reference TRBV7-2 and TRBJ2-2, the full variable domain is GAGVSQSPSNKVTEKGKDVELRCDPISGHTALYWYRQSLGQGLEFLIYFQGNSAPDKSGLPSDRFSAERTGGSVSTLTIQRTQQEDSAVYLCASSLMGTGQNTGELFFGEGSRLTVL.

The CDR3: CASSPPDGVIQYF. The CDR3 nucleotides are TGTGCCAGCTCACCACCGGACGGGGTCATTCAGTACTTC. The J gene is TRBJ2-4, the V gene TRBV18; D possibly corresponds to TRBD2 (5 bases). Trimming removed 0 bases from V and 9 bases from J, with 9 bases in between. There are 13 residues in the CDR3. Per the germline V gene, CDR1 is KGHSH and CDR2 is LQKENI. Drawing the rest from reference TRBV18 and TRBJ2-4, the complete variable domain is NAGVMQNPRHLVRRRGQEARLRCSPMKGHSHVYWYRQLPEEGLKFMVYLQKENIIDESGMPKERFSAEFPKEGPSILRIQQVVRGDSAAYFCASSPPDGVIQYFGAGTRLSVL.

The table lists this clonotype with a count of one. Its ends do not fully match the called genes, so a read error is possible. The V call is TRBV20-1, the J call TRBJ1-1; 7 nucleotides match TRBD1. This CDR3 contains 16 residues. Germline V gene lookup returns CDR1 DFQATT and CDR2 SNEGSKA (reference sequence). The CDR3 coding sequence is TGCAGTGCTACCGACAGGGAACATGGTAGGAGCACTGTAGCTTTCTTT. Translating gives CSATDREHGRSTVAFF.

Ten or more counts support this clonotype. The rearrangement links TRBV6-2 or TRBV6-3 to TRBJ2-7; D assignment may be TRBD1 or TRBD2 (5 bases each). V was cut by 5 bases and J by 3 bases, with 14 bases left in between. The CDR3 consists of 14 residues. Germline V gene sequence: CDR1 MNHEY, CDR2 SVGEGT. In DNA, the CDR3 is TGTGCCAGCAGTCGGACGGGACGAAACTACGAGCAGTACGTC. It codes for CASSRTGRNYEQYV.

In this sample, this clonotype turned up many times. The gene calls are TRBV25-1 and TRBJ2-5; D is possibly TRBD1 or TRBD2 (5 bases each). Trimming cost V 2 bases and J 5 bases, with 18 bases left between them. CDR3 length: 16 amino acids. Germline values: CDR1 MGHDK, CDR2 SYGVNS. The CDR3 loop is CASSEDWGSGLETQYF. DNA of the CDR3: TGTGCCAGCAGTGAAGATTGGGGGTCCGGTCTTGAGACCCAGTACTTC. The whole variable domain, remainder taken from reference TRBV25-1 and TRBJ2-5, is EADIYQTPRYLVIGTGKKITLECSQTMGHDKMYWYQQDPGMELHLIHYSYGVNSTEKGDLSSESTVSRIRTEHFPLTLESARPSHTSQYLCASSEDWGSGLETQYFGPGTRLLVL.

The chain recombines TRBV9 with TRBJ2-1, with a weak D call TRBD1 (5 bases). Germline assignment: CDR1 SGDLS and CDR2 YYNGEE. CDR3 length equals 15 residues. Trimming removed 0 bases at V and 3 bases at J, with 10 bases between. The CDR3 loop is CASSVEGALYNEQFF. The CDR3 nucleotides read TGTGCCAGCAGCGTAGAAGGGGCCCTCTACAATGAGCAGTTCTTC.

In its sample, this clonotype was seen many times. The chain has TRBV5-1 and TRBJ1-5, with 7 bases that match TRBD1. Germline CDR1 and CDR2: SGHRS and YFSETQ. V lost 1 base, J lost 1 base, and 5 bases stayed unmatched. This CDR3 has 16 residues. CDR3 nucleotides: TGCGCCAGCAGCTTGACAGGGGAGCTAAGCAATCAGCCCCAGCATTTT. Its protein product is CASSLTGELSNQPQHF.

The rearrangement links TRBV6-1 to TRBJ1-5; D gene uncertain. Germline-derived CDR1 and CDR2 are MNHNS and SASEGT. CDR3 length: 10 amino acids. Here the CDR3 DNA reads TGTGCAGTCCATAATCAGCCCCAGCATTTT. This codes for CAVHNQPQHF.